The next 30 T cell receptor beta chains were all read from a single sample in a study of cytomegalovirus exposure and HLA in healthy donors. Amplification used 60 Vbeta primers and 13 Jbeta primers. The table came from immunoSEQ multiplex PCR; TCRdb's copy has only in-frame clones and leaves some out. The sample has about 200,000 clones; around 77% are singletons. The sequencing input was PBMCs. Receptors originate from a man aged 25 to 40 in good health and CMV-seronegative.

The chain joins TRBV5-1 to TRBJ1-2; 7 bases agree with TRBD1. CDR3 length equals 14 residues. Germline CDR1 reads SGHRS; CDR2 reads YFSETQ. Germline trimming cut 3 bases from V and 8 bases from J; bases unmatched to any gene: 10. The CDR3: CASSSTTGMWGYTF. Here the CDR3 DNA reads TGCGCCAGCAGCTCAACGACAGGGATGTGGGGCTACACCTTC.

J is TRBJ2-1 and V is TRBV7-9; D gene uncertain. The CDR3 contains 12 residues. Trimming pared 8 bases from V and 5 bases from J, leaving 10 bases between. Germline loops: CDR1 SEHNR, CDR2 FQNEAQ (reference sequence). As DNA, the CDR3 is TGTGCCAGCGCACTTCTCCACAATGAGCAGTTCTTC. This sequence encodes CASALLHNEQFF.

V is TRBV10-2 and J is TRBJ1-3; the D is unclear. This CDR3 is built from 16 residues. CDR1 and CDR2 (germline): WSHSY, SAAADI. Between the trimmed V and J ends, which lost 2 bases and 3 bases, there was a span of 14 bases. CDR3 residues: CASSEVVRLVGNTIYF. DNA of the CDR3: TGCGCCAGCAGTGAGGTGGTCAGGCTCGTTGGAAACACCATATATTTT.

The chain has TRBV6-6 and TRBJ2-5, with D perhaps matching TRBD1 (6 bases). Per the germline V gene, CDR1 is MNHNY and CDR2 is SVGAGI (reference sequence). This CDR3 region has 15 residues. V lost 2 bases, J lost 5 bases, and 15 bases lay in between. CDR3 bases: TGTGCCAGCAGTTACGCCAACAGGGTCCGGGAGACCCAGTACTTC. It codes for CASSYANRVRETQYF.

V is TRBV6-5 and J is TRBJ1-5; D possibly corresponds to TRBD1 (6 bases). The CDR3 length is 15 residues. Germline V gene lookup returns CDR1 MNHEY and CDR2 SVGAGI. The V gene lost 6 bases and the J gene lost 6 bases, with 18 bases spanning the gap. The CDR3 DNA reads TGTGCCAGCAGCCCCTCCATGACAGGCCCTCAGCCCCAGCATTTT. As protein: CASSPSMTGPQPQHF.

The chain employs TRBV2 and TRBJ2-3; D is undetermined. V shed 7 bases and J shed 0 bases, with 14 bases lying between them. CDR1 and CDR2 (germline): SNHLY, FYNNEI. CDR3 length: 15 amino acids. The CDR3, as DNA: TGTGCCAGCATGTCGGGTCCCCTCAGCACAGATACGCAGTATTTT. It is translated as CASMSGPLSTDTQYF.

This clone was recorded only once. J is TRBJ2-1 and V is TRBV6-6; tentative D call: TRBD1 (6 bases). Germline loops: CDR1 MNHNY, CDR2 SVGAGI (reference sequence). The CDR3 loop spans 13 amino acids. With 5 bases removed from V and 5 bases from J, the gap between germline ends came to 10 bases. CDR3 nucleotide sequence: TGTGCCAGCAGTCAATACAGGGACAATGAGCAGTTCTTC. It is translated as CASSQYRDNEQFF.

This rearrangement joins TRBV7-3 to TRBJ2-7; tentative D call: TRBD1 (5 bases). CDR3 length equals 15 residues. Trimming shortened V by 5 bases and J by 5 bases, and 19 bases separated the two germline ends. Germline CDR1 reads SGHTA; CDR2 reads FQGTGA. CDR3: CASSQEAGPSHEQYF. In nucleotides, the CDR3 is TGTGCCAGCAGCCAAGAAGCAGGGCCAAGCCACGAGCAGTACTTC.

This clone was observed a handful of times. The CDR3: CASSSPGRNEQFF. CDR3 sequence (DNA): TGTGCCAGCAGTTCACCTGGGAGGAATGAGCAGTTCTTC. V is TRBV6-6 and J is TRBJ2-1, with D maybe TRBD2 (6 bases). CDR1 and CDR2 from the germline V gene are MNHNY and SVGAGI (reference sequence). The CDR3 is made up of 13 amino acids. V lost 4 bases, J lost 7 bases, and 11 bases lay in between.

The chain carries TRBV30 and TRBJ2-1, with TRBD2 matching 9 bases. The germline V gene has CDR1 GTSNPN and CDR2 SVGIG (reference sequence). There are 15 residues in the CDR3. V dropped 1 base and J dropped 3; count of bases not matched to a gene: 4. The CDR3 sequence is CAWSGSGSFYNEQFF. The CDR3 DNA is TGTGCCTGGAGTGGTAGCGGGAGTTTCTACAATGAGCAGTTCTTC.

This clone was counted a few times. This chain uses TRBV27 with TRBJ2-7; weak D call: TRBD2 (5 bases). V lost 6 bases, J lost 6 bases, and 6 bases lay in between. The CDR3 spans 10 residues. Germline lookup yields CDR1 MNHEY and CDR2 SMNVEV (reference sequence). CDR3 sequence (DNA): TGTGCCAGCAGCCGGGGCGAGCAGTACTTC. It encodes CASSRGEQYF.

This clone was detected once. The gene calls are TRBV19 and TRBJ2-7; D not resolved. V was trimmed by 2 bases and J by 2 bases, leaving 7 bases between them. CDR3 length equals 13 residues. From germline, CDR1 is LNHDA and CDR2 SQIVND (reference sequence). The CDR3 coding sequence is TGTGCCAGTAGTATATATGGGCCCTACGAGCAGTACTTC. Translating it yields CASSIYGPYEQYF.

This clone has more than one count but fewer than ten. V is TRBV19 and J is TRBJ1-1; TRBD1 is a possible D gene (6 bases). The CDR3 spans 14 residues. Germline V gene lookup returns CDR1 LNHDA and CDR2 SQIVND (reference sequence). V lost 6 bases to trimming and J lost 7 bases, with 18 bases between them. The CDR3 DNA follows: TGTGCCAGTAGGGGGCCAGGGGCTGTGGGTGAAGCTTTCTTT. Its protein product is CASRGPGAVGEAFF.

The gene calls are TRBV6-1 and TRBJ2-7; D is unresolved. This CDR3 spans 11 amino acids. V was cut by 4 bases and J by 4 bases, with 5 bases left in between. Germline-derived CDR1 and CDR2 are MNHNS and SASEGT. As DNA, the CDR3 is TGTGCCAGCAGTGGTCTATACGAGCAGTACTTC. Its protein is CASSGLYEQYF.

The V call is TRBV7-7, the J call TRBJ2-2; TRBD2 matches at 9 bases. The length of the CDR3 is 16 residues. The germline V gene encodes CDR1 SSHAT and CDR2 FNYEAQ (reference sequence). Trimming took 1 base from V and 8 from J; bases not matched to a gene: 8. The CDR3 region has the DNA TGTGCCAGCAGCTTAGGCCTAGCGGGGTTCTCAGGGGAGCTGTTTTTT. It yields the protein CASSLGLAGFSGELFF.

This chain connects TRBV6-5 to TRBJ1-5; 7 nucleotides match TRBD1. V lost 4 bases to trimming and J lost 7 bases; unmatched junction nucleotides: 4. CDR1 and CDR2 (germline): MNHEY, SVGAGI. The CDR3 is 13 amino acids. This CDR3 is CASSSTGLQPQHF. The CDR3 coding sequence is TGTGCCAGCAGTTCGACAGGGTTGCAGCCCCAGCATTTT.

This clone was observed a few times. The chain recombines TRBV5-1 with TRBJ2-1; TRBD1 is a possible D gene (5 bases). V lost 2 bases and J lost 6, with 15 bases in between. The CDR3 has 15 residues. The germline V gene has CDR1 SGHRS and CDR2 YFSETQ. The CDR3 nucleotides are TGCGCCAGCAGCTTTATGCCAGGGTTTAGCAATGAGCAGTTCTTC. This sequence encodes CASSFMPGFSNEQFF.

The chain combines TRBV7-9 with TRBJ2-7, with 9 bases that match TRBD1. The CDR3 totals 17 residues. Germline CDR1 SEHNR, CDR2 FQNEAQ (reference sequence). V was clipped by 5 bases and J by 5 bases; unmatched bases: 16. The CDR3 reads CASSTRRPGQGVDEQYF. Written as DNA, the CDR3 is TGTGCCAGCAGCACCCGTCGACCGGGACAGGGAGTTGACGAGCAGTACTTC. The full variable domain, with the rest looked up from reference TRBV7-9 and TRBJ2-7, is DTGVSQNPRHKITKRGQNVTFRCDPISEHNRLYWYRQTLGQGPEFLTYFQNEAQLEKSRLLSDRFSAERPKGSFSTLEIQRTEQGDSAMYLCASSTRRPGQGVDEQYFGPGTRLTVT.

This chain uses TRBV19 with TRBJ1-5; 9 bases are shared with TRBD1. Germline V gene sequence: CDR1 LNHDA, CDR2 SQIVND (reference sequence). This CDR3 contains 15 residues. V gave up 7 bases and J gave up 4 bases; unmatched junction bases: 8. The CDR3 DNA reads as TGTGCCAGTACCCCGGGACAGGGTTGGAATCAGCCCCAGCATTTT. Its protein is CASTPGQGWNQPQHF. Drawing the rest from reference TRBV19 and TRBJ1-5, the complete variable domain is DGGITQSPKYLFRKEGQNVTLSCEQNLNHDAMYWYRQDPGQGLRLIYYSQIVNDFQKGDIAEGYSVSREKKESFPLTVTSAQKNPTAFYLCASTPGQGWNQPQHFGDGTRLSIL.

This clone has more than one count but fewer than ten. The chain couples TRBV6-4 to TRBJ1-2, with 7 bases matching TRBD1. V shed 0 bases and J 8 bases; nucleotides not matched to a gene: 6. The germline gives CDR1 MRHNA, CDR2 SNTAGT. CDR3 length: 14 residues. The CDR3 nucleotides read TGTGCCAGCAGTGACTCGAATACAGGGGACGGCTACACCTTC. Its protein product is CASSDSNTGDGYTF.

The rearrangement uses TRBV18 and TRBJ2-7, with 7 bases fitting TRBD1. This CDR3 has 16 residues. CDR1 and CDR2 from the germline V gene are KGHSH and LQKENI. The trim removed 2 bases at V and 3 bases at J, leaving 10 bases unmatched. This chain's CDR3 is CASSPADRVLLYEQYF. CDR3 nucleotides: TGTGCCAGCTCACCAGCAGACAGGGTTCTTCTCTACGAGCAGTACTTC.

This chain links TRBV10-1 with TRBJ1-4; D gene uncertain. This CDR3 comprises 13 residues. Looked up from germline, CDR1 is WNHNN and CDR2 is SYGVQD (reference sequence). The germline V and J ends were trimmed by 5 bases and 8 bases, with 12 bases remaining between them. CDR3 coding DNA: TGCGCCAGCAGTTCCAGGAATGGCGAAAAACTGTTTTTT. As protein: CASSSRNGEKLFF.

The rearrangement uses TRBV2 and TRBJ2-7; 8 bases agree with TRBD2. J lost 6 bases, V lost 4 bases, and 11 bases had no gene match. CDR3 size: 15 residues. Germline-derived CDR1 and CDR2 are SNHLY and FYNNEI. CDR3: CASSAGTSRISEQYF. The CDR3 coding sequence is TGTGCCAGCAGTGCTGGGACTAGTCGTATCAGCGAGCAGTACTTC.

The chain uses TRBV28 and TRBJ1-5, with unresolved D. The CDR3 totals 14 residues. V lost 3 bases and J lost 9, with 15 bases in between. The germline V gene has CDR1 MDHEN and CDR2 SYDVKM. Here the CDR3 DNA reads TGTGCCAGCAGTTTTCTGCCTGCGCCGCGGCCCCAGCATTTT. The encoded protein is CASSFLPAPRPQHF. Filled out from reference TRBV28 and TRBJ1-5, the complete variable domain reads DVKVTQSSRYLVKRTGEKVFLECVQDMDHENMFWYRQDPGLGLRLIYFSYDVKMKEKGDIPEGYSVSREKKERFSLILESASTNQTSMYLCASSFLPAPRPQHFGDGTRLSIL.

A single count supports this clone. Additional DNA sequences in this sample encode the identical CDR3. The J gene is TRBJ2-7, the V gene TRBV5-4; 7 positions agree with TRBD1. There are 14 residues in the CDR3. V lost 2 bases and J lost 2; bases outside the gene matches: 4. Per germline, CDR1 SGHNT and CDR2 YYREEE (reference sequence). CDR3 amino acids: CASSFRDSTYEQYF. As DNA, the CDR3 is TGTGCCAGCAGCTTCCGGGACAGTACCTACGAGCAGTACTTC. Supplemented by reference TRBV5-4 and TRBJ2-7, the full variable domain reads ETGVTQSPTHLIKTRGQQVTLRCSSQSGHNTVSWYQQALGQGPQFIFQYYREEENGRGNFPPRFSGLQFPNYSSELNVNALELDDSALYLCASSFRDSTYEQYFGPGTRLTVT.

This clone was detected a few times. The chain joins TRBV7-9 to TRBJ1-6, with D unresolved. Trimming left V 1 base short and J 7 bases short, with 8 bases between. The CDR3 spans 14 residues. Germline V lookup: CDR1 SEHNR, CDR2 FQNEAQ (reference sequence). The CDR3 region has the DNA TGTGCCAGCAGCTTAGACAGCCAAAATTCACCCCTCCACTTT. This encodes CASSLDSQNSPLHF.

The J gene is TRBJ1-2, the V gene TRBV6-5; D gene ambiguous. The CDR3 has 13 residues. From germline, CDR1 is MNHEY and CDR2 SVGAGI. Trimming removed 7 bases at V and 0 bases at J, with 9 bases between. This chain's CDR3 is CASTRNTNYGYTF. CDR3 coding DNA: TGTGCCAGCACGCGGAATACTAACTATGGCTACACCTTC.

The V call is TRBV28, the J call TRBJ1-2; 7 nucleotides line up with TRBD1. Per germline, CDR1 MDHEN and CDR2 SYDVKM. Unmatched junction bases numbered 12, after V lost 5 bases and J lost 6 bases. The CDR3 runs 15 residues. The CDR3 reads CASSPNNRGWNGYTF. Written as DNA, the CDR3 is TGTGCCAGCAGTCCCAATAACAGGGGTTGGAATGGCTACACCTTC.

The V gene is TRBV5-1, the J gene TRBJ2-1, with 10 bases that match TRBD2. The CDR3 length is 16 residues. Trimming cost V 0 bases and J 7 bases; bases outside gene matches: 7. The germline gives CDR1 SGHRS, CDR2 YFSETQ. CDR3 nucleotides: TGCGCCAGCAGCTTGGATCTAGCGGGAGCAGGGAATGAGCAGTTCTTC. Protein: CASSLDLAGAGNEQFF.

The CDR3 sequence is CASSFRTSGGYEQYF. The CDR3 DNA follows: TGTGCCAGCAGTTTTAGGACTAGCGGGGGCTACGAGCAGTACTTC. The genes are TRBV28 and TRBJ2-7; the match to TRBD2 covers 13 bases. V trimming: 3 bases; J trimming: 3 bases; junction bases outside the gene matches: 2. Germline CDR1 reads MDHEN; CDR2 reads SYDVKM. The CDR3 covers 15 residues.